The TCR beta chain under discussion was sequenced for a study of blood T cells in healthy people across ages. General study points: Whereas aged donors had fewer naive CD4+ cells, long-lived donors had more of them and higher diversity. Samples with more naive T cells showed higher observed beta diversity.

Through a sample-barcoded 5' primer and a J-beta primer mix, a second PCR was run for roughly 6 to 11 cycles. Each CDR3 protein gets one entry after TCRdb re-called the 5' RACE reads with MiXCR. The sample records around 1,500,000 distinct CDR3 sequences, about 40% being singletons. The CDR3 runs to 22 residues. A few counts support this clonotype. Its antigen is undetermined. The source material was blood. The V call is TRBV21-1, the J call TRBJ2-1; TRBD2, the table's D call, was not compared with the DNA. TRBV21-1 is given as a pseudogene. This TCR was recovered from a woman between 18 and 29 years old in good health. The DNA for the CDR3 is TGTGCCAGCAGCAGATTTGGTTTCAGCGGGAGTTCCCTCCCTGACCTATACAATGAGCAGTTCTTC. It is translated as CASSRFGFSGSSLPDLYNEQFF.